The sequence of this T cell receptor (beta chain) was determined in a study of T-cell reconstitution after alpha-beta-depleted transplantation in children. Trimming took off 3 bases at V and 1 base at J, with 9 bases between the two ends. The CDR3 covers 14 residues. Per germline, CDR1 ENHRY and CDR2 SYGVKD. This clonotype was found many times. The library targeted TCRbeta and was prepared with unique molecular identifiers. One entry per CDR3 protein results from TCRdb running MiXCR on the PCR reads. The repertoire holds fewer than 250,000 distinct CDR3 sequences, with approximately 15% as singletons.

This chain links TRBV10-3 with TRBJ2-5; D is ambiguous. The source was PBMCs, mostly from graft donor cells, collected 360 days after TCRalphabeta/CD19-depleted stem cell transplant. This clonotype originated in a male patient under 10 years old who had a stem cell transplant for acute lymphoblastic leukemia, so the T cells may come from the graft donor. In DNA, the CDR3 is TGTGCCATCAGTGAAGTTCCGGTCCAAGAGACCCAGTACTTC. Translation: CAISEVPVQETQYF.